The 4 T cell receptor beta chains reported below all come from one sample, sequenced in a study of blood T cell repertoires in COVID-19. Clones were sequenced by immunoSEQ multiplex PCR, and TCRdb holds only the in-frame ones, with some missing. The sample holds about 240,000 clones, about 83% seen once. The sequenced sample was peripheral blood. The receptors were sampled from an older man with acute or convalescent COVID-19.

This chain joins TRBV6-4 and TRBJ1-6, with D maybe TRBD1 (6 bases). CDR1 and CDR2 (germline): MRHNA, SNTAGT. The V and J ends lost 6 bases and 9 bases respectively, with 15 bases between them. This CDR3 spans 14 amino acids. As DNA, the CDR3 is TGTGCCAGCAGCCCGACAGGTTCGGGTTCACCCCTCCACTTT. It codes for CASSPTGSGSPLHF.

The chain is built from TRBV15 and TRBJ2-1; weak D call: TRBD1 (5 bases). The CDR3 covers 14 residues. Trimming shortened V by 0 bases and J by 9 bases, and 12 bases separated the two germline ends. Germline CDR1 LNHNV, CDR2 YYDKDF (reference sequence). The chain's CDR3 is CATSRDKVGLEQFF. In DNA, the CDR3 is TGTGCCACCAGCAGAGATAAGGTGGGGCTTGAGCAGTTCTTC.

V is TRBV19 and J is TRBJ1-6, with TRBD1 as a possible D gene (6 bases). The CDR3 contains 14 residues. Trimming stripped 3 bases from V and 10 bases from J, with 13 bases between. CDR1 is LNHDA and CDR2 is SQIVND in the germline V gene (reference sequence). DNA of the CDR3: TGTGCCAGTAGTATCCAGGGGAAAGAGTCACCCCTCCACTTT. This codes for CASSIQGKESPLHF.

The chain uses TRBV5-1 and TRBJ2-3, with D possibly being TRBD2 (6 bases). Germline values: CDR1 SGHRS, CDR2 YFSETQ. The ends were cut back, 6 bases at V and 2 bases at J, with 10 bases in the middle. This CDR3 has 13 residues. The CDR3 sequence: CASKAGHTDTQYF. CDR3 nucleotides: TGCGCCAGCAAGGCGGGGCACACAGATACGCAGTATTTT.